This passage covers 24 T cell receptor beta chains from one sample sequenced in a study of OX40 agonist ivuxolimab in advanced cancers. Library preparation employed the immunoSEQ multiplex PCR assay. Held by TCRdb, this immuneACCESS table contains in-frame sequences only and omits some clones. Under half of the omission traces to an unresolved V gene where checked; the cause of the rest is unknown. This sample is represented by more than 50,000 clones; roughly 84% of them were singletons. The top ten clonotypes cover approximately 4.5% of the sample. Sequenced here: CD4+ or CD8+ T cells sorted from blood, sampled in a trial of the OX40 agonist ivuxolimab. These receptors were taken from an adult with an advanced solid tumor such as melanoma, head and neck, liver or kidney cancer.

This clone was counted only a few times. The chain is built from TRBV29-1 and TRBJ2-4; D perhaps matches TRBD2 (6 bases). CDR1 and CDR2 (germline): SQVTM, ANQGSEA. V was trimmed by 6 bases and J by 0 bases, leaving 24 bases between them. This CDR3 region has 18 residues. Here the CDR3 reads CSVNRDPGVILAKNIQYF. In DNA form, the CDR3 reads TGCAGCGTGAACCGGGACCCGGGGGTGATACTAGCCAAAAACATTCAGTACTTC.

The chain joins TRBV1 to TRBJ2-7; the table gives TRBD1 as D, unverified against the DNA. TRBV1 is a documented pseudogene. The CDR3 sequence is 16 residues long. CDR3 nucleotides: TGCACCAGCAGCCGATCCCGGGACAGGGGTAACCACGAGCAGTACTTC. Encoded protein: CTSSRSRDRGNHEQYF.

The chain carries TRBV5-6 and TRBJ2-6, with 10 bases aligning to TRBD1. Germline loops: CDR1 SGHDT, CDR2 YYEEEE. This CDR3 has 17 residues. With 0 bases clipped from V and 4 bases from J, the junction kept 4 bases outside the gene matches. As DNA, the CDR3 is TGTGCCAGCAGCTTGGTGGGACAGGGGTTAGGGGCCAACGTCCTGACTTTC. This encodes CASSLVGQGLGANVLTF. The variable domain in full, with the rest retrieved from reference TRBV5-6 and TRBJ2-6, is DAGVTQSPTHLIKTRGQQVTLRCSPKSGHDTVSWYQQALGQGPQFIFQYYEEEERQRGNFPDRFSGHQFPNYSSELNVNALLLGDSALYLCASSLVGQGLGANVLTFGAGSRLTVL.

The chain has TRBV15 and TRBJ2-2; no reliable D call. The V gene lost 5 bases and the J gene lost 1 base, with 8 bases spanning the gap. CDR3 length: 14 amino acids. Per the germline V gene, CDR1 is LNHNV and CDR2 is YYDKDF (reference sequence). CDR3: CATSRVMNTGELFF. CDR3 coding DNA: TGTGCCACCAGCCGAGTCATGAACACCGGGGAGCTGTTTTTT.

CDR3 residues: CASSLDGYSRETQYF. DNA for the CDR3: TGTGCCAGCAGCTTGGATGGCTACTCTCGGGAGACCCAGTACTTC. The chain joins TRBV5-5 to TRBJ2-5; D call uncertain. The CDR3 consists of 15 residues. V shed 0 bases and J shed 5 bases, with 14 bases lying between them. CDR1 is SGHKS, CDR2 YYEKEE, per germline (reference sequence).

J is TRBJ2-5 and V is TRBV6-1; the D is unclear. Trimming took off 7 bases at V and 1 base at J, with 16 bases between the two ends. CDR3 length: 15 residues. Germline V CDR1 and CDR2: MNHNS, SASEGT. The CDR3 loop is CASTTGPHGQETQYF. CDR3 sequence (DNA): TGTGCCAGCACCACCGGGCCACACGGCCAAGAGACCCAGTACTTC.

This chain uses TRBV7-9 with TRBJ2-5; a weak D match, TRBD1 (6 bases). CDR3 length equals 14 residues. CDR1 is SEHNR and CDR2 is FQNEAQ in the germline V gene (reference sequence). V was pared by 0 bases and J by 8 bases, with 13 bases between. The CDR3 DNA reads TGTGCCAGCAGCTTAGCGGTGGCAGGGGAAACCCAGTACTTC. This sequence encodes CASSLAVAGETQYF.

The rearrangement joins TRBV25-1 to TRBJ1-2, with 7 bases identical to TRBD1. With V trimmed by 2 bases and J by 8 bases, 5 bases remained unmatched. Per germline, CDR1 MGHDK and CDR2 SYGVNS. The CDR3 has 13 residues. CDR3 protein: CASSEDRAGGYTF. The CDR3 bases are TGTGCCAGCAGTGAAGACAGGGCGGGCGGCTACACCTTC.

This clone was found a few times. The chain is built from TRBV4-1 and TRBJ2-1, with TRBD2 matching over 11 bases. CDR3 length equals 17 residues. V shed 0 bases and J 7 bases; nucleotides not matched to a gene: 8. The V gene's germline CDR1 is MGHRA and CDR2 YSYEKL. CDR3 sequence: CASSQDLGTSGSNEQFF. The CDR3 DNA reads TGCGCCAGCAGCCAAGATTTGGGTACTAGCGGGAGTAATGAGCAGTTCTTC.

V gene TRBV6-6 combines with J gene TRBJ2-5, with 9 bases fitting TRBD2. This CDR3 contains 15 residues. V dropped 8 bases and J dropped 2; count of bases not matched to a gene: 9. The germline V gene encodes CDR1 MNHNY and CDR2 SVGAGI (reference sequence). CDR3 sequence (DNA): TGTGCCAGCGTCCCTAGCGGGGCTCTACAAGAGACCCAGTACTTC. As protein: CASVPSGALQETQYF.

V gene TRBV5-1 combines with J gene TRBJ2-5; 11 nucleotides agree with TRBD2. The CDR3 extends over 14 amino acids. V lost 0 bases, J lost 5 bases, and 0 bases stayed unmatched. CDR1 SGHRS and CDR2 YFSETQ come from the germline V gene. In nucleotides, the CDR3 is TGCGCCAGCAGCTTGGCTAGCGGGAGGGAGACCCAGTACTTC. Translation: CASSLASGRETQYF.

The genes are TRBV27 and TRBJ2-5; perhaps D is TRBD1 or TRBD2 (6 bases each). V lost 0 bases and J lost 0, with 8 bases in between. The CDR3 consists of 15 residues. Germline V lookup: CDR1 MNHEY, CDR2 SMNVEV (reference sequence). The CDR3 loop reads CASSLSRGDQETQYF. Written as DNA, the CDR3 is TGTGCCAGCAGTTTATCGAGGGGGGACCAAGAGACCCAGTACTTC.

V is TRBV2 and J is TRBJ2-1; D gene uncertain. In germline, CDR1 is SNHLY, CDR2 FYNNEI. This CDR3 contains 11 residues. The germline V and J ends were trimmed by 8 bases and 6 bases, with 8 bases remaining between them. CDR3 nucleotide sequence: TGTGCCAGCGAAACACGCAATGAGCAGTTCTTC. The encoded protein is CASETRNEQFF.

CDR3 amino acids: CASSLMRGPYNEQFF. CDR3 DNA: TGTGCCAGCAGTCTTATGAGAGGCCCTTATAATGAGCAGTTCTTC. The rearrangement joins TRBV27 to TRBJ2-1; D is unresolved. Germline values: CDR1 MNHEY, CDR2 SMNVEV (reference sequence). This CDR3 spans 15 amino acids. Trimming left V 5 bases short and J 7 bases short, with 18 bases between.

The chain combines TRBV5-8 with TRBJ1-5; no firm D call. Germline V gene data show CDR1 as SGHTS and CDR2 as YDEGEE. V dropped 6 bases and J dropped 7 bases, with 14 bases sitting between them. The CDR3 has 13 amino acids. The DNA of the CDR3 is TGTGCCAGCACCGCCATAGTTAGGCAGCCCCAGCATTTT. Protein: CASTAIVRQPQHF.

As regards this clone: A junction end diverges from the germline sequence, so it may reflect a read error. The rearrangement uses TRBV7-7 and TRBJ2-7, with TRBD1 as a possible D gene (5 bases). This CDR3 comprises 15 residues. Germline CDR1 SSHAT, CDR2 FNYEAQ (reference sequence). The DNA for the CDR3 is TGTGCTAGCAGCCTCTGCTCGGACATCTTCTACGAGCAGTACTTC. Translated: CASSLCSDIFYEQYF. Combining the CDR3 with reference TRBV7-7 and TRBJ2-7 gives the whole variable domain GAGVSQSPRYKVTKRGQDVTLRCDPISSHATLYWYQQALGQGPEFLTYFNYEAQPDKSGLPSDRFSAERPEGSISTLTIQRTEQRDSAMYRCASSLCSDIFYEQYFGPGTRLTVT.

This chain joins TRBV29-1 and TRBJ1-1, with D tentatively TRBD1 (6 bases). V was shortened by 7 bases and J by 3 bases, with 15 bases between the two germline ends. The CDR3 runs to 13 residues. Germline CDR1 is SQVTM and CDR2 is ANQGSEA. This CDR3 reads CSASTGSDTEAFF. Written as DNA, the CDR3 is TGCAGCGCCTCTACAGGGTCGGACACTGAAGCTTTCTTT.

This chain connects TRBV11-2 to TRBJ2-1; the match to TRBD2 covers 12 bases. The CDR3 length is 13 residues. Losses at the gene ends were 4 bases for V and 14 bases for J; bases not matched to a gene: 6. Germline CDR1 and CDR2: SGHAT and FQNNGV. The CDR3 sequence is CASSSLTSGGKFF. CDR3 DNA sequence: TGTGCCAGCAGCTCACTTACTAGCGGGGGGAAGTTCTTC.

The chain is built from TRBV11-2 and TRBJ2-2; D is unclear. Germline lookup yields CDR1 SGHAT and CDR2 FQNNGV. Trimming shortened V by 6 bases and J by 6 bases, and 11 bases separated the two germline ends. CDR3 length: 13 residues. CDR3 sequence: CASSSIAAGELFF. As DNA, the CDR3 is TGTGCCAGCAGTTCAATTGCGGCCGGGGAGCTGTTTTTT.

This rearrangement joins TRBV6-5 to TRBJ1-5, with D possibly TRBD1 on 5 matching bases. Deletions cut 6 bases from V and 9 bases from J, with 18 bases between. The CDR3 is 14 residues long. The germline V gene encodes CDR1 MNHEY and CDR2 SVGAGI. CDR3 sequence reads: CASRKDIDLGPQHF. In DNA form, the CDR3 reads TGTGCCAGCAGGAAGGACATCGATTTAGGGCCCCAGCATTTT.

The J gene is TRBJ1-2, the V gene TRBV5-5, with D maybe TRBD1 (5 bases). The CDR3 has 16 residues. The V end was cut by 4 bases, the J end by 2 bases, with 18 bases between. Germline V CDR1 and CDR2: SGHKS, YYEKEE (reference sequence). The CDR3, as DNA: TGTGCCAGCAGCCCCGGGGGTATAGGGAGAAACTATGGCTACACCTTC. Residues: CASSPGGIGRNYGYTF.

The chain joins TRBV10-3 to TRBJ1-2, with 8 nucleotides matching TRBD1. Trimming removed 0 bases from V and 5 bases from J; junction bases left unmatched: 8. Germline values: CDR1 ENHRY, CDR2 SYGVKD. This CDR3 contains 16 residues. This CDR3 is CAISESLTGGEYGYTF. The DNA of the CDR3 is TGTGCCATCAGTGAGTCTCTCACAGGGGGAGAGTATGGCTACACCTTC.

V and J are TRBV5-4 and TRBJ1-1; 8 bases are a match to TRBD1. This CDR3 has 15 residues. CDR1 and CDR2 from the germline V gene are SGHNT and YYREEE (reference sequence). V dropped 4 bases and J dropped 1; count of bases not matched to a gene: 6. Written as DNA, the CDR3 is TGTGCCAGCAGCCAGGGGACAGGTGGGAACACTGAAGCTTTCTTT. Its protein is CASSQGTGGNTEAFF.

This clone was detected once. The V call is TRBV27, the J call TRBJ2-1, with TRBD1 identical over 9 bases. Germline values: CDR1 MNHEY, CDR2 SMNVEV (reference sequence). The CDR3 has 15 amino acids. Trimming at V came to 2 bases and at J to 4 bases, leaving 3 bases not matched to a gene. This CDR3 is CASSLMGQGYNEQFF. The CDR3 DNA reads TGTGCCAGCAGTTTAATGGGACAGGGTTACAATGAGCAGTTCTTC.